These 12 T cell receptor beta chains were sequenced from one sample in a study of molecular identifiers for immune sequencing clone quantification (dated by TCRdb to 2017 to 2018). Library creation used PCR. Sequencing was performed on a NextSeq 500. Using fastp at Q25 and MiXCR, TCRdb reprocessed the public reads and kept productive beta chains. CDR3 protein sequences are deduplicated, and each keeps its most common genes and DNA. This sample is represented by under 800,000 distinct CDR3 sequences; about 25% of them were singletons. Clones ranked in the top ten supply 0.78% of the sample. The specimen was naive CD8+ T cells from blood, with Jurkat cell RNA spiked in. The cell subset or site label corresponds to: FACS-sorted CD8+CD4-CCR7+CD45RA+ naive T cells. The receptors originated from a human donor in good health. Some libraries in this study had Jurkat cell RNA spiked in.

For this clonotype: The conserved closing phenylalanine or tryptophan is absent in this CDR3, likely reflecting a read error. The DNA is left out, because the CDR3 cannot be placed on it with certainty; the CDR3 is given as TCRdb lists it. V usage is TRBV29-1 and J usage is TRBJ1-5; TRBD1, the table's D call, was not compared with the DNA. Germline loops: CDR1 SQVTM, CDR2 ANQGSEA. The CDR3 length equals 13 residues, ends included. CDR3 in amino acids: CSVVTGVTQLQQL.

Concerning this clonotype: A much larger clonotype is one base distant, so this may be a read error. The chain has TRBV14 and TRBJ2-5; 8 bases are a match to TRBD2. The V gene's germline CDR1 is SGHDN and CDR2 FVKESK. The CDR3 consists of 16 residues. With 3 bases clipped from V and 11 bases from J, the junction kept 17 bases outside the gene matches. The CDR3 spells CASSHGGGNSYNEQYF. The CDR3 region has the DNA TGTGCCAGCAGCCACGGCGGGGGGAATAGCTACAATGAGCAGTACTTC.

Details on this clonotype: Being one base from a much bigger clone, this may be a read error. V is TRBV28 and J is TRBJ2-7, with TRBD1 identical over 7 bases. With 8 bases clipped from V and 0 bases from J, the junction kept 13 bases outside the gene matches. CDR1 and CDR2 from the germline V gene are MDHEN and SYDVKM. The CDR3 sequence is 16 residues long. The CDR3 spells CASGATSGTDSYEQYF. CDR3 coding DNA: TGTGCCAGCGGTGCCACCTCCGGGACAGACTCCTACGAGCAGTACTTC.

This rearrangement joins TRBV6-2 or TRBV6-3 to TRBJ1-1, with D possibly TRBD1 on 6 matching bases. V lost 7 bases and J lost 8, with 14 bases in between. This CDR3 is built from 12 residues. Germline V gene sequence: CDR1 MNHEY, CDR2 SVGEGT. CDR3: CASTWPGAEAFF. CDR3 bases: TGTGCCAGCACCTGGCCAGGGGCGGAAGCTTTCTTT.

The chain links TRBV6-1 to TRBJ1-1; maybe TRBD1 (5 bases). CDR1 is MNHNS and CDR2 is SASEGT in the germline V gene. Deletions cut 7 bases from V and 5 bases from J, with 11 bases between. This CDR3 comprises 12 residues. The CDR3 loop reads CASNTGGTEAFF. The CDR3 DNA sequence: TGTGCCAGCAACACGGGGGGGACTGAAGCTTTCTTT.

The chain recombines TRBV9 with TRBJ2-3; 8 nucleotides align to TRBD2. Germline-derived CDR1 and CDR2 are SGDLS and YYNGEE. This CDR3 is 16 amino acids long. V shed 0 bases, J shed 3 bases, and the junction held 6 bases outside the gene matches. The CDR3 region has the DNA TGTGCCAGCAGCGTAGCTGGCGGGGGGAAAACAGATACGCAGTATTTT. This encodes CASSVAGGGKTDTQYF.

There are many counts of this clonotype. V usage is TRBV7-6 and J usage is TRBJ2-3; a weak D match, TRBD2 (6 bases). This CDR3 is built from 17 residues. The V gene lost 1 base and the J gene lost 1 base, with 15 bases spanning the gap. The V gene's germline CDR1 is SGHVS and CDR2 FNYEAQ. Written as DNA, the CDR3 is TGTGCCAGCAGCTTAGGGTTCGGGAGTGAGGGCACAGATACGCAGTATTTT. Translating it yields CASSLGFGSEGTDTQYF.

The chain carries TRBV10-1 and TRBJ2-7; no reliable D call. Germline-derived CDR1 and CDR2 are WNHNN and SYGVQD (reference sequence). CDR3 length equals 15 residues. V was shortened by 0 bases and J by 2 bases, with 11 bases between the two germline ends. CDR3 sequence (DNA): TGCGCCAGCAGTGAGTCTTGGAAGCCGACCTACGAGCAGTACTTC. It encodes CASSESWKPTYEQYF.

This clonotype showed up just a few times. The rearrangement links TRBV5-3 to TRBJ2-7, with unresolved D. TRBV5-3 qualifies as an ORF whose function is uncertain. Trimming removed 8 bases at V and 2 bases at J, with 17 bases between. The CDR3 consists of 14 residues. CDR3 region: CASYFQDDPYEQYF. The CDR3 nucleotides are TGTGCCAGCTACTTCCAGGACGACCCCTACGAGCAGTACTTC.

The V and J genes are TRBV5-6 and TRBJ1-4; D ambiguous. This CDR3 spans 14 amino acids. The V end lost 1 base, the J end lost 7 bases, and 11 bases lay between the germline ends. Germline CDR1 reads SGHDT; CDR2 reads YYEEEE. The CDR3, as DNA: TGTGCCAGCAGCTTGCTCCTGGATCCTGAAAAACTGTTTTTT. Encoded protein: CASSLLLDPEKLFF.

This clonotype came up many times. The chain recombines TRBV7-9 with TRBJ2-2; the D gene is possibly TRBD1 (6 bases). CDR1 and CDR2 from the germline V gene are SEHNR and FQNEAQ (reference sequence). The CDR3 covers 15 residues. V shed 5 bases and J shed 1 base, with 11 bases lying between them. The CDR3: CASSPGTKNTGELFF. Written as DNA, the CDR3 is TGTGCCAGCAGCCCTGGGACAAAGAACACCGGGGAGCTGTTTTTT.

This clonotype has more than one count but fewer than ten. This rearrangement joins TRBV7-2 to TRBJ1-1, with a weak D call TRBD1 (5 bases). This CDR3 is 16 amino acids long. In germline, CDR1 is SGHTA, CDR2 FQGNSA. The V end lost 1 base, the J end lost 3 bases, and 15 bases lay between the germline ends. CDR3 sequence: CASSLVGWGVDTEAFF. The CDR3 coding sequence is TGTGCCAGCAGCTTAGTCGGTTGGGGGGTGGACACTGAAGCTTTCTTT.